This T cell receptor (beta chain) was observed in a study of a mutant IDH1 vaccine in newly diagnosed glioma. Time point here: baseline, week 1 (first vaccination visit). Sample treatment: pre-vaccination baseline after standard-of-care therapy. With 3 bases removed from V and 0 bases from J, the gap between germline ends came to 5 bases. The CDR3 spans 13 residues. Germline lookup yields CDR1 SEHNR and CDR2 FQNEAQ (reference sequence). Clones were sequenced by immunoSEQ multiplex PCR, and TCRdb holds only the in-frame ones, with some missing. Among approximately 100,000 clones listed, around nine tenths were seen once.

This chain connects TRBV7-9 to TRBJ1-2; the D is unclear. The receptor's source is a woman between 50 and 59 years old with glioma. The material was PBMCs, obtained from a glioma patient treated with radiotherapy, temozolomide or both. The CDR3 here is CASSFISNYGYTF. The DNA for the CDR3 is TGTGCCAGCAGCTTTATTTCTAACTATGGCTACACCTTC. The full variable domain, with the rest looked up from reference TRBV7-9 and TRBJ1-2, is DTGVSQNPRHKITKRGQNVTFRCDPISEHNRLYWYRQTLGQGPEFLTYFQNEAQLEKSRLLSDRFSAERPKGSFSTLEIQRTEQGDSAMYLCASSFISNYGYTFGSGTRLTVV.